This is a list of T cell receptor beta chains from one sample in a study of spatial heterogeneity in lung cancer. TCRdb processed the 5' RACE reads anew with MiXCR; each CDR3 protein has one entry. Of more than 15,000 distinct CDR3 sequences listed, around 6% are singletons. Here the sequenced sample was lung tumor tissue, taken at surgery. The receptor source for this set is a female donor with early-stage non-small cell lung cancer. Each CDR3 is given with its conserved first and last residue. Fields, in order: CDR3 DNA, CDR3 protein, D gene, J gene, V gene, clone size. A D gene is named only where the DNA matches it firmly. Clone size appears in some rows only: once, few, many, or a class for an expanded clone.

TGTGCCAGCGGGACGACAGGGGGAAATCAGCCCCAGCATTTT | CASGTTGGNQPQHF | TRBD1 | TRBJ1-5 | TRBV12-3/TRBV12-4 | NA
TGCAGTGCTAGAGACCCTCACGGCCGGGCGAACACCGGGGAGCTGTTTTTT | CSARDPHGRANTGELFF | NA | TRBJ2-2 | TRBV20-1 | many
TGTGCCAGCAGTTATTGGCACTCATGGTATGGCTACACCTTC | CASSYWHSWYGYTF | NA | TRBJ1-2 | TRBV6-2/TRBV6-3 | many
TGTGCCAGCAGCTTAGGGCCTAGCGACACCGGGGAGCTGTTTTTT | CASSLGPSDTGELFF | NA | TRBJ2-2 | TRBV11-2 | many
TGTGCCAGCATGCCCAGGGGGGCCTACGAGCAGTACTTC | CASMPRGAYEQYF | NA | TRBJ2-7 | TRBV28 | medium-sized
TGCAGTGCTCCGCAGGGGACCACTGAAGCTTTCTTT | CSAPQGTTEAFF | NA | TRBJ1-1 | TRBV20-1 | few
TGTGCCAGCAGCTTTCGGGACAGCCACTCCACCTACAATGAGCAGTTCTTC | CASSFRDSHSTYNEQFF | TRBD1 | TRBJ2-1 | TRBV2 | many
TGTGCCAGCAGCCACTCTGCTACCCAGTACTTC | CASSHSATQYF | NA | TRBJ2-5 | TRBV6-5 | many
TGCAGTGCCGCCACCCCAGGGGGCAACGGCTACACCTTC | CSAATPGGNGYTF | TRBD1 | TRBJ1-2 | TRBV20-1 | many
TGTGCCAGCAGCGAGGGGACTAGCGCGTTCCAAGAGACCCAGTACTTC | CASSEGTSAFQETQYF | TRBD2 | TRBJ2-5 | TRBV7-2 | many
TGCAGCGCGGGACAGGATTACGAGCAGTACTTC | CSAGQDYEQYF | TRBD1 | TRBJ2-7 | TRBV29-1 | many
TGTGCCAGCAGTTTCCTGGGGGCAAGGGGCGAGCAGTACTTC | CASSFLGARGEQYF | NA | TRBJ2-7 | TRBV27 | many